This TCR beta chain is drawn from a study of T cell changes during pregnancy in multiple sclerosis. Libraries were prepared by immunoSEQ multiplex PCR; TCRdb keeps only in-frame clonotypes and omits some of them. The table includes 70,000 to 100,000 clones, roughly 91% detected once. V gave up 5 bases and J gave up 8 bases, with 16 bases separating them. The CDR3 totals 15 residues. The germline V gene encodes CDR1 SGHVS and CDR2 FQNEAQ. The chain joins TRBV7-8 to TRBJ1-6; D possibly corresponds to TRBD1 (6 bases). The source material was peripheral blood, sampled in the first trimester of pregnancy. The source is a female donor with multiple sclerosis, enrolled in a pregnancy study. The CDR3, as DNA: TGTGCCAGCAGCCAACAGGGAAGGATGGATTCACCCCTCCACTTT. This codes for CASSQQGRMDSPLHF. Combining the CDR3 with reference TRBV7-8 and TRBJ1-6 gives the whole variable domain GAGVSQSPRYKVAKRGQDVALRCDPISGHVSLFWYQQALGQGPEFLTYFQNEAQLDKSGLPSDRFFAERPEGSVSTLKIQRTQQEDSAVYLCASSQQGRMDSPLHFGNGTRLTVT.